This T cell receptor beta chain appears in the sequencing data of a study of CXCR3-negative and CXCR3-positive naive CD8 T cells. Across the study: Each library gave roughly 1.5 +/- 0.3 million of roughly 140 million TRB reads. Points from the study as a whole: Most assays were run on fresh PBMCs (CXCR3 expression partially decreased after cryopreservation).

With respect to this clonotype: The antigen remains unidentified.

Through 5' RACE with UMI labels, the TRB cDNA libraries were prepared. TCRdb reanalyzed the 5' RACE reads and collapses them to one entry per CDR3 protein, without DNA. Recorded for this sample: tens of thousands of distinct CDR3 sequences. The origin of this receptor is a human donor in good health. Some clones in this sample may be carry-over from other donors' samples. The specimen sequenced was memory CD8+ T cells from blood.

The CDR3 region is CASSLTSDGTGELFF. The V gene is TRBV3-1, the J gene TRBJ2-2. The CDR3 spans 15 residues. Germline-derived CDR1 and CDR2 are LGHDT and YNNKEL (reference sequence).